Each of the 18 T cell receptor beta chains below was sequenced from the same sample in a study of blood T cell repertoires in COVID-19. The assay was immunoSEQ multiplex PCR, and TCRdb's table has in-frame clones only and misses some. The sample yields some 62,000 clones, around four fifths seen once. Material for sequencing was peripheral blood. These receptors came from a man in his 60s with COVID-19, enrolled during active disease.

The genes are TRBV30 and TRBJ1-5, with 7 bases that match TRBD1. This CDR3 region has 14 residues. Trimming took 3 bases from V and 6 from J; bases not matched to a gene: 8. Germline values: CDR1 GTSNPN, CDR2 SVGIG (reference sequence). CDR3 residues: CAWRQGTRSQPQHF. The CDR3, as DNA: TGTGCCTGGAGACAGGGGACGAGGAGTCAGCCCCAGCATTTT.

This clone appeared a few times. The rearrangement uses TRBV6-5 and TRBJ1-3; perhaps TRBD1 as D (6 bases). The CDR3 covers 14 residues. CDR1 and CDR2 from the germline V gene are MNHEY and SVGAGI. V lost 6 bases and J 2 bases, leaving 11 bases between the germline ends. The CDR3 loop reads CASSTGLTGNTIYF. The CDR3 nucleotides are TGTGCCAGCAGCACAGGGTTGACTGGAAACACCATATATTTT.

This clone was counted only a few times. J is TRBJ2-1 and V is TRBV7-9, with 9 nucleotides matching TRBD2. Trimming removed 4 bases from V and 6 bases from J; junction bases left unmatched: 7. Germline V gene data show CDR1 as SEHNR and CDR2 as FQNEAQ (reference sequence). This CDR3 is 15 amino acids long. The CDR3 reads CASSSPGLASNEQFF. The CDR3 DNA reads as TGTGCCAGCAGCTCGCCGGGACTAGCTTCCAATGAGCAGTTCTTC.

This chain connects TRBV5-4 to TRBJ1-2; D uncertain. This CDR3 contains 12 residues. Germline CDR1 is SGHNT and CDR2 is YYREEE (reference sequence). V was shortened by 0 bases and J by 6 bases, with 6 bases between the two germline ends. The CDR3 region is CASSLEEHGYTF. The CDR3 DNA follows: TGTGCCAGCAGCTTGGAGGAGCATGGCTACACCTTC.

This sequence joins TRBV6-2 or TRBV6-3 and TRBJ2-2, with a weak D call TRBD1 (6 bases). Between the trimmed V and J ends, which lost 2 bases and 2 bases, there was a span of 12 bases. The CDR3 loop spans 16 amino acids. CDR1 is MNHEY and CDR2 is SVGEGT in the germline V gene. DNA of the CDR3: TGTGCCAGCAGTTACCTCCAGGACAGAAACACCGGGGAGCTGTTTTTT. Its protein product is CASSYLQDRNTGELFF.

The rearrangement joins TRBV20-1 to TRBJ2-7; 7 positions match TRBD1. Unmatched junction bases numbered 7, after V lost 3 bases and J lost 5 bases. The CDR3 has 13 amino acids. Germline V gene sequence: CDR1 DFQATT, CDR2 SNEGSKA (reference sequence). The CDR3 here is CSASLRQGHEQYF. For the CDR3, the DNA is TGCAGTGCTAGTCTCCGACAGGGCCACGAGCAGTACTTC.

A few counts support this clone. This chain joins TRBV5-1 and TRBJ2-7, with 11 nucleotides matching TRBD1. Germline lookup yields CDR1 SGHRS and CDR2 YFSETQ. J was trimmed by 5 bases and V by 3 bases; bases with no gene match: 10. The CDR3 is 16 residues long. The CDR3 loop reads CASSYPNGTGGDEQYF. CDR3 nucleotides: TGCGCCAGCAGCTACCCCAACGGGACAGGGGGTGACGAGCAGTACTTC. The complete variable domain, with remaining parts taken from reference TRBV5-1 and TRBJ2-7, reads KAGVTQTPRYLIKTRGQQVTLSCSPISGHRSVSWYQQTPGQGLQFLFEYFSETQRNKGNFPGRFSGRQFSNSRSEMNVSTLELGDSALYLCASSYPNGTGGDEQYFGPGTRLTVT.

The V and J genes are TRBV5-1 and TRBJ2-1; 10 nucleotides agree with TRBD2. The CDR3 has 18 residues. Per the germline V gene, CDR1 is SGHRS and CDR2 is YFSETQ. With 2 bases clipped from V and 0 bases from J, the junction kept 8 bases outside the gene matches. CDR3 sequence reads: CASSLGLAVSSSYNEQFF. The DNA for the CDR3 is TGCGCCAGCAGCTTAGGACTAGCGGTTTCCAGCTCCTACAATGAGCAGTTCTTC.

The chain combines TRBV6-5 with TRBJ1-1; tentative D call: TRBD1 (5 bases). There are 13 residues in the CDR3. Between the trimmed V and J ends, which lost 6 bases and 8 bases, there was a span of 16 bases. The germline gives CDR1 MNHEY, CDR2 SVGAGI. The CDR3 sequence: CASSRDREGEAFF. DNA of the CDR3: TGTGCCAGCAGCCGCGACAGAGAAGGCGAAGCTTTCTTT.

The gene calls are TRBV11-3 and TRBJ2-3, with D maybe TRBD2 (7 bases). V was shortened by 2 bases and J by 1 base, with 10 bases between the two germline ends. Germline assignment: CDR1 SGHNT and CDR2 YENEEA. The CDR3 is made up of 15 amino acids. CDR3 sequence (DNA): TGTGCCAGCAGCTTAAGGGGGAGGGGCACAGATACGCAGTATTTT. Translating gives CASSLRGRGTDTQYF.

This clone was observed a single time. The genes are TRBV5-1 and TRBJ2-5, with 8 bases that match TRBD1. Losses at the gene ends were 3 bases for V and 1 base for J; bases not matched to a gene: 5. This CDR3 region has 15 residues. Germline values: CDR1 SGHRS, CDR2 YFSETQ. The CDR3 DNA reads TGCGCCAGCAGCTGGCAGGGACAGGCCCAAGAGACCCAGTACTTC. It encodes CASSWQGQAQETQYF. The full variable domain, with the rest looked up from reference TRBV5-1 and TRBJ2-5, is KAGVTQTPRYLIKTRGQQVTLSCSPISGHRSVSWYQQTPGQGLQFLFEYFSETQRNKGNFPGRFSGRQFSNSRSEMNVSTLELGDSALYLCASSWQGQAQETQYFGPGTRLLVL.

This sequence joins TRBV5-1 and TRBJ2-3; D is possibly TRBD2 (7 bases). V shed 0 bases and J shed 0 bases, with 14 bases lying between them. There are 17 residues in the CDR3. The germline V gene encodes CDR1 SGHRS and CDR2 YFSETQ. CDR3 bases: TGCGCCAGCAGCTTGGCGGGGGGCTACACTAGCACAGATACGCAGTATTTT. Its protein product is CASSLAGGYTSTDTQYF.

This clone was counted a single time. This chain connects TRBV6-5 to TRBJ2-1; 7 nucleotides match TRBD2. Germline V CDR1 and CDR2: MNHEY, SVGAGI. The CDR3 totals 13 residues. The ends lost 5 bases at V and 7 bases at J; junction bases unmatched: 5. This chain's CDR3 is CASSTNGGNEQFF. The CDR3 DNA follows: TGTGCCAGCAGTACAAACGGGGGGAATGAGCAGTTCTTC.

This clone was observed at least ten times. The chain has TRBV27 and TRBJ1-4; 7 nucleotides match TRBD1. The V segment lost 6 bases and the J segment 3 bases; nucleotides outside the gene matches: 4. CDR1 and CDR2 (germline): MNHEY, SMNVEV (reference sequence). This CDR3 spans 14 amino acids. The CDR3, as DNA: TGTGCCAGCAGATTACAGGGGTCTAATGAAAAACTGTTTTTT. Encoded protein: CASRLQGSNEKLFF.

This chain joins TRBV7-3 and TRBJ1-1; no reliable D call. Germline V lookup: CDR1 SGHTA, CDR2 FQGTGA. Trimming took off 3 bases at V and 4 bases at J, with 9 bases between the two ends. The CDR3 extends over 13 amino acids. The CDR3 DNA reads TGTGCCAGCAGCTTCCAGTATGGCACTGAAGCTTTCTTT. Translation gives CASSFQYGTEAFF. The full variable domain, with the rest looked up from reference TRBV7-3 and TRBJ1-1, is GAGVSQTPSNKVTEKGKYVELRCDPISGHTALYWYRQSLGQGPEFLIYFQGTGAADDSGLPNDRFFAVRPEGSVSTLKIQRTERGDSAVYLCASSFQYGTEAFFGQGTRLTVV.

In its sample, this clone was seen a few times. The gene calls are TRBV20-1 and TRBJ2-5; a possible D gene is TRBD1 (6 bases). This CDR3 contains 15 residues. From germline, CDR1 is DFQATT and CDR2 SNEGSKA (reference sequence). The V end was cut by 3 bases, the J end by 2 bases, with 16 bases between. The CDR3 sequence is CSASGHRDNQETQYF. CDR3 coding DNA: TGCAGTGCTAGTGGCCACCGGGACAATCAAGAGACCCAGTACTTC.

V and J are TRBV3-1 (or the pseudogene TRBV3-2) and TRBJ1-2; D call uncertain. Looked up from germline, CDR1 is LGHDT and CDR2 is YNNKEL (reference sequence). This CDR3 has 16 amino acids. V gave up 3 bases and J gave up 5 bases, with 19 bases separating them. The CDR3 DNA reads TGTGCCAGCAGCCACATTCAGTCAACGGGTTGGTATGGCTACACCTTC. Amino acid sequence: CASSHIQSTGWYGYTF.

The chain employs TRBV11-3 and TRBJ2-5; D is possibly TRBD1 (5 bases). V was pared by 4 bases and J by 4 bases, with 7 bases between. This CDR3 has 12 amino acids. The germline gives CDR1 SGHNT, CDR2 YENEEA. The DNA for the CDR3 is TGTGCCAGCAGCTCCCAGGGAGAGACCCAGTACTTC. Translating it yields CASSSQGETQYF.